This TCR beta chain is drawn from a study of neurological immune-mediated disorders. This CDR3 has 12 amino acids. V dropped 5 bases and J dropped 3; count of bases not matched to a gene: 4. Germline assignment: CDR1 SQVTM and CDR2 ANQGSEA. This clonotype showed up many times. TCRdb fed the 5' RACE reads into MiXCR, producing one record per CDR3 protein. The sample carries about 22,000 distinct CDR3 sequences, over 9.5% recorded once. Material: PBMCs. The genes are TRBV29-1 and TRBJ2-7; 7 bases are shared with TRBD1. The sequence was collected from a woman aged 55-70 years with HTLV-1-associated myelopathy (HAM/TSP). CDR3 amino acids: CSVRGQNYEQYF. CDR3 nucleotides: TGCAGCGTTCGGGGACAGAACTACGAGCAGTACTTC.